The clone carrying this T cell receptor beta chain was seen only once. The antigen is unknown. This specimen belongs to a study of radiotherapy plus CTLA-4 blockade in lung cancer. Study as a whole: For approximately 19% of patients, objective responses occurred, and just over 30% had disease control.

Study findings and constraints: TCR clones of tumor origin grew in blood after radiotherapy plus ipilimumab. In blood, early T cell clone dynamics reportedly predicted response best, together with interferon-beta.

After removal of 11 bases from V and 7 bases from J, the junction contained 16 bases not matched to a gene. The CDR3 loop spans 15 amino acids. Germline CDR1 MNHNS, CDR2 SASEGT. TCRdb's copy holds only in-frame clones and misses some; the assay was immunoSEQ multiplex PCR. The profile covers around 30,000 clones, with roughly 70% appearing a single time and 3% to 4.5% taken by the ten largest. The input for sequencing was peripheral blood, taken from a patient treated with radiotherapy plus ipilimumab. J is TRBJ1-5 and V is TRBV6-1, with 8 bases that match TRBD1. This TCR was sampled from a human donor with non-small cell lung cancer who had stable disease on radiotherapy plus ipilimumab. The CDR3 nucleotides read TGTGCCGGCACAACAGGGGGGCGCACGGGGCAGCCCCAGCATTTT. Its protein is CAGTTGGRTGQPQHF.